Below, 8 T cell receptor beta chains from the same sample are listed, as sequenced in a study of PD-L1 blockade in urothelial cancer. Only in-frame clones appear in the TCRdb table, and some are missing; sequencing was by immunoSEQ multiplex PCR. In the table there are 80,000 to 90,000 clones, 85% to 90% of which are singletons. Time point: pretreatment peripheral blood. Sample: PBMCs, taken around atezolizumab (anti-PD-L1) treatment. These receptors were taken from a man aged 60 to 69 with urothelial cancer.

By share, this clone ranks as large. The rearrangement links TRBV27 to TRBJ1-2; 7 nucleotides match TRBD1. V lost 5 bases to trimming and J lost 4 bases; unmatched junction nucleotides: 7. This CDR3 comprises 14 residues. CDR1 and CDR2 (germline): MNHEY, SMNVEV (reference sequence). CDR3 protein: CASSPQDRTYGYTF. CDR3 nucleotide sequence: TGTGCCAGCAGTCCCCAGGACAGGACCTATGGCTACACCTTC.

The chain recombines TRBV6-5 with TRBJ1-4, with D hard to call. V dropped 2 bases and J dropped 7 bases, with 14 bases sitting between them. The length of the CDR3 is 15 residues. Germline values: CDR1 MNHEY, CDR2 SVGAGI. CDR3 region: CASSYDGGPAEKLFF. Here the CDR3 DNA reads TGTGCCAGCAGTTACGATGGTGGGCCAGCTGAAAAACTGTTTTTT.

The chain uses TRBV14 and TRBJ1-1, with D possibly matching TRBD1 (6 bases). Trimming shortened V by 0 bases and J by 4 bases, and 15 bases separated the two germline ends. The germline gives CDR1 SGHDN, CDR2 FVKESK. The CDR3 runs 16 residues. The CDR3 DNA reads TGTGCCAGCAGCCAAGAAGCCGGCAGGGGCGTCACTGAAGCTTTCTTT. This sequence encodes CASSQEAGRGVTEAFF.

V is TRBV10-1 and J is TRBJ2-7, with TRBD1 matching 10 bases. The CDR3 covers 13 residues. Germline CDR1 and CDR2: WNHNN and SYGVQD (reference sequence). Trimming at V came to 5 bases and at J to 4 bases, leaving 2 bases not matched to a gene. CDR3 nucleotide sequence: TGCGCCAGCAGTTGGGACAGGGGTTACGAGCAGTACTTC. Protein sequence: CASSWDRGYEQYF.

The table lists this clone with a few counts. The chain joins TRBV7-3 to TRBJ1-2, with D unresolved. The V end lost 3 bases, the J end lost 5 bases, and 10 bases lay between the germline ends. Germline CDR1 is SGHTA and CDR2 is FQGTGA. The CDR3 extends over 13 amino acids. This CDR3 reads CASSFTGGYGYTF. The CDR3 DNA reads TGTGCCAGCAGCTTCACGGGTGGATATGGCTACACCTTC.

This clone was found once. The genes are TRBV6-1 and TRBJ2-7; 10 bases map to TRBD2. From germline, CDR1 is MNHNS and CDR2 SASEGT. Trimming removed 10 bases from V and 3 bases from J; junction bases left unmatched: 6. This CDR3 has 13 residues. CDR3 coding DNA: TGTGCCACAACCCGGACTAGCGGCTACGAGCAGTACTTC. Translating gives CATTRTSGYEQYF.

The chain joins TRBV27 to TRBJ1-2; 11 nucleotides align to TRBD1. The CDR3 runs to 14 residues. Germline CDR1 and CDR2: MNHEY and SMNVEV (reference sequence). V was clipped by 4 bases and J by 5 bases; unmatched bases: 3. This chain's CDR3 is CASSSRDRGYGYTF. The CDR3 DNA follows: TGTGCCAGCAGTTCCCGGGACAGGGGGTATGGCTACACCTTC.

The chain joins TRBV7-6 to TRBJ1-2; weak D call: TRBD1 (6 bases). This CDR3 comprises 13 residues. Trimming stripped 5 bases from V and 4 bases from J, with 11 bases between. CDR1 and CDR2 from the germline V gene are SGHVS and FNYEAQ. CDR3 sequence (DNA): TGTGCCAGCAGCACACAGGGTTCCTATGGCTACACCTTC. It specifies CASSTQGSYGYTF. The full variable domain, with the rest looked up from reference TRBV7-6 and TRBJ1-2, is GAGVSQSPRYKVTKRGQDVALRCDPISGHVSLYWYRQALGQGPEFLTYFNYEAQQDKSGLPNDRFSAERPEGSISTLTIQRTEQRDSAMYRCASSTQGSYGYTFGSGTRLTVV.